Presented here are 9 T cell receptor beta chains from one specimen sequenced in a study of blood T cell repertoires in COVID-19. Here immunoSEQ multiplex PCR was the method, and the copy in TCRdb shows in-frame clones only, minus some. The table lists about 300,000 clones, 80% to 90% of them singletons. The sequenced material came from PBMCs or T cells enriched from blood (not recorded which). The receptors were gathered from a young man who had recovered from COVID-19.

This chain uses TRBV27 with TRBJ1-5, with 9 bases aligning to TRBD1. This CDR3 has 14 amino acids. With 6 bases clipped from V and 6 bases from J, the junction kept 6 bases outside the gene matches. Germline CDR1 is MNHEY and CDR2 is SMNVEV (reference sequence). The CDR3: CASRDRGRGQPQHF. CDR3 DNA: TGTGCCAGCAGGGACAGGGGACGGGGTCAGCCCCAGCATTTT.

The rearrangement joins TRBV18 to TRBJ1-1, with D hard to call. This CDR3 comprises 16 residues. Germline CDR1 reads KGHSH; CDR2 reads LQKENI. V lost 8 bases and J 4 bases, leaving 23 bases between the germline ends. CDR3 bases: TGTGCCAGCCGAGAAACCACTGGGAATCGGGGCACTGAAGCTTTCTTT. Protein sequence: CASRETTGNRGTEAFF.

J is TRBJ2-7 and V is TRBV4-1, with D hard to call. Looked up from germline, CDR1 is MGHRA and CDR2 is YSYEKL. V lost 6 bases and J lost 3, with 15 bases in between. The CDR3 covers 14 residues. The CDR3 loop reads CASSSTYAGYEQYF. As DNA, the CDR3 is TGCGCCAGCAGTTCAACGTACGCCGGCTACGAGCAGTACTTC.

This sequence joins TRBV5-1 and TRBJ1-4; D is unclear. Trimming stripped 5 bases from V and 0 bases from J, with 8 bases between. Germline V gene lookup returns CDR1 SGHRS and CDR2 YFSETQ. The CDR3 spans 14 residues. CDR3 sequence: CASSLLATNEKLFF. The CDR3 region has the DNA TGCGCCAGCAGTTTGCTTGCAACTAATGAAAAACTGTTTTTT.

This sequence joins TRBV29-1 and TRBJ2-5, with TRBD1 matching 7 bases. J was trimmed by 5 bases and V by 7 bases; bases with no gene match: 10. Germline CDR1 reads SQVTM; CDR2 reads ANQGSEA. This CDR3 is 13 amino acids long. The CDR3 sequence is CSARQGVGETQYF. As DNA, the CDR3 is TGCAGCGCCCGACAGGGAGTAGGCGAGACCCAGTACTTC.

V and J are TRBV4-2 and TRBJ1-3; 9 nucleotides align to TRBD1. After removal of 1 base from V and 2 bases from J, the junction contained 12 bases not matched to a gene. Germline CDR1 reads LGHNA; CDR2 reads YNFKEQ. CDR3 length equals 19 residues. The CDR3 loop reads CASSQVRGQGINAGNTIYF. The CDR3, as DNA: TGTGCCAGCAGCCAAGTTAGAGGACAGGGGATCAATGCTGGAAACACCATATATTTT.

Worth noting for this clone: Mismatch with germline at one junction end may stem from a read error. The J gene is TRBJ2-1, the V gene TRBV11-3; D call uncertain. The CDR3 has 11 amino acids. The germline V gene has CDR1 SGHNT and CDR2 YENEEA. The CDR3 DNA reads as TGTGCCAGCAGCTCCGACAATGAGCAGTTCTTC. This sequence encodes CASSSDNEQFF.

V usage is TRBV6-5 and J usage is TRBJ2-2; TRBD1 is a possible D gene (6 bases). The germline gives CDR1 MNHEY, CDR2 SVGAGI. V gave up 4 bases and J gave up 5 bases, with 14 bases separating them. The CDR3 is 15 amino acids. CDR3 bases: TGTGCCAGCAGTTTAACGGGGACATCAACCGGGGAGCTGTTTTTT. The encoded protein is CASSLTGTSTGELFF.

This clone was counted only a few times. This chain links TRBV4-2 with TRBJ1-1, with TRBD1 as a possible D gene (5 bases). Trimming took off 0 bases at V and 6 bases at J, with 11 bases between the two ends. Germline assignment: CDR1 LGHNA and CDR2 YNFKEQ. The CDR3 sequence is 14 residues long. The CDR3 coding sequence is TGTGCCAGCAGCCAAGAGGAGGGGACCCCTGAAGCTTTCTTT. Translation gives CASSQEEGTPEAFF.